Below, one T cell receptor (beta chain) is given with its context. Its cognate antigen is unknown. PCR primers comprised 60 Vbeta and 13 Jbeta primers. In the authors' methods: A later analysis counted 65 million to 90 million unique TCR beta chains, around 10 million shared. Sequencing used immunoSEQ multiplex PCR; TCRdb keeps in-frame clones, though not all of them. From that table come the V and J calls and clone size; the DNA was used to work out D and trimming. The top ten hold more than 3% of the sample, which has about 120,000 clones, around three quarters seen once. This sample was taken from a study of cytomegalovirus exposure and HLA in healthy donors. Germline loops: CDR1 MNHNY, CDR2 SVGAGI (reference sequence). Trimming pared 5 bases from V and 0 bases from J, leaving 7 bases between. The CDR3 is 13 amino acids. Overall study findings and caveats: Several of the most significant clusters appeared linked to common viral pathogens, based on a later analysis.

The TCR comes from a male donor in good health and CMV-seronegative. This chain uses TRBV6-6 with TRBJ1-2; maybe TRBD1 (6 bases). What was sequenced was PBMCs. DNA for the CDR3: TGTGCCAGCAGTGACAGGACTAACTATGGCTACACCTTC. Its protein is CASSDRTNYGYTF.